The 21 T cell receptor beta chains below were found in one sample sequenced in a study of shared clonotypes between healthy human individuals (TCRdb year 2020). The library was built by means of the immunoSEQ multiplex PCR assay. Drawn from immuneACCESS, this table holds only the in-frame rearrangements with V and J called that TCRdb kept. Clones are partly lost; checked studies trace under half to an unresolved V gene and leave the rest unexplained. This sample holds roughly 2.5 million clones; approximately 94% were observed only once. The ten largest account for over 0.12% of the sample. Input material: naive CD4+ T cells sorted from blood. Read against the paper, the sample's cell subset or site label means: CD45RA+ positively selected. These receptors were obtained from a man between 18 and 29 years old in good health.

The chain has TRBV7-3 and TRBJ2-1; maybe TRBD2 (5 bases). V gave up 5 bases and J gave up 2 bases, with 7 bases separating them. Germline V gene lookup returns CDR1 SGHTA and CDR2 FQGTGA. This CDR3 has 13 amino acids. Here the CDR3 DNA reads TGTGCCAGCAGCACCGGGACCTACAATGAGCAGTTCTTC. It translates to CASSTGTYNEQFF.

This chain connects TRBV10-1 to TRBJ1-6, with a tentative D call TRBD1 (5 bases). Germline V CDR1 and CDR2: WNHNN, SYGVQD (reference sequence). The CDR3 consists of 14 residues. Trimming took 7 bases from V and 9 from J, leaving 16 bases between them. This CDR3 reads CASNNQGLGSPLHF. The CDR3 bases are TGCGCCAGCAACAATCAGGGCCTGGGTTCACCCCTCCACTTT.

This clone was observed once. The chain joins TRBV27 to TRBJ1-2, with D possibly being TRBD1 (5 bases). The germline CDR1 and CDR2 sequences are MNHEY and SMNVEV (reference sequence). The CDR3 length is 15 residues. Deletions cut 0 bases from V and 5 bases from J, with 13 bases between. CDR3: CASSLSWGREYGYTF. CDR3 DNA: TGTGCCAGCAGTTTATCGTGGGGCAGGGAATATGGCTACACCTTC.

The chain links TRBV29-1 to TRBJ2-7; D unresolved. The CDR3 consists of 11 residues. Germline values: CDR1 SQVTM, CDR2 ANQGSEA. V lost 6 bases to trimming and J lost 2 bases, with 8 bases between them. The CDR3 sequence: CSVLQTYEQYF. The CDR3 DNA reads TGCAGCGTATTACAGACCTACGAGCAGTACTTC.

The chain uses TRBV7-2 and TRBJ2-3; D unresolved. Germline CDR1 and CDR2: SGHTA and FQGNSA. With 3 bases removed from V and 0 bases from J, the gap between germline ends came to 13 bases. This CDR3 has 16 amino acids. The CDR3 coding sequence is TGTGCCAGCAGCTTGGGTAGCCCCCGTAGCACAGATACGCAGTATTTT. As protein: CASSLGSPRSTDTQYF.

The chain carries TRBV6-1 and TRBJ2-2; TRBD1 is a possible D gene (6 bases). The CDR3 is 15 residues long. V was trimmed by 6 bases and J by 6 bases, leaving 17 bases between them. CDR1 is MNHNS and CDR2 is SASEGT in the germline V gene. The CDR3, as DNA: TGTGCCAGCAGCGAGATTGGCAGGGGCCCCGGGGAGCTGTTTTTT. This gives the protein CASSEIGRGPGELFF.

The chain combines TRBV10-3 with TRBJ2-7; D call uncertain. V dropped 10 bases and J dropped 0 bases, with 19 bases sitting between them. The CDR3 runs 15 residues. Germline CDR1 ENHRY, CDR2 SYGVKD. CDR3 DNA: TGTGCCAGCCGCCCGAGGCAGGTGTCCTCCTACGAGCAGTACTTC. As protein: CASRPRQVSSYEQYF.

This sequence joins TRBV30 and TRBJ2-6; no definite D call. V dropped 2 bases and J dropped 2 bases, with 4 bases sitting between them. Germline CDR1 GTSNPN, CDR2 SVGIG (reference sequence). The CDR3 loop spans 13 amino acids. The CDR3 nucleotides read TGTGCCTGGAGTAATACTGGGGCCAACGTCCTGACTTTC. It translates to CAWSNTGANVLTF.

The rearrangement uses TRBV19 and TRBJ1-2; a possible D gene is TRBD1 (6 bases). CDR1 and CDR2 from the germline V gene are LNHDA and SQIVND (reference sequence). This CDR3 comprises 13 residues. The V and J ends lost 5 bases and 5 bases respectively, with 12 bases between them. The CDR3 DNA sequence: TGTGCCAGTAGTCCACAGGGTCCGTATGGCTACACCTTC. Encoded protein: CASSPQGPYGYTF.

This chain connects TRBV7-2 to TRBJ2-1; D is possibly TRBD1 (6 bases). Germline CDR1 reads SGHTA; CDR2 reads FQGNSA. V lost 4 bases and J 1 base, leaving 17 bases between the germline ends. The CDR3 is 17 amino acids. Here the CDR3 DNA reads TGTGCCAGCAGCTCCTATATAGGGGGTAGGTCCTACAATGAGCAGTTCTTC. The encoded protein is CASSSYIGGRSYNEQFF.

The chain joins TRBV7-2 to TRBJ2-1, with 7 bases identical to TRBD2. CDR1 is SGHTA, CDR2 FQGNSA, per germline. The V gene end was trimmed by 1 base and the J gene end by 6 bases; junction bases not matched to a gene: 6. The CDR3 totals 15 residues. This chain's CDR3 is CASSLVASSGNEQFF. Written as DNA, the CDR3 is TGTGCCAGCAGCTTAGTAGCGTCTAGCGGCAATGAGCAGTTCTTC.

This clone was counted a single time. The chain joins TRBV5-6 to TRBJ2-7; D uncertain. The CDR3 loop spans 14 amino acids. The V gene lost 4 bases and the J gene lost 5 bases, with 16 bases spanning the gap. Germline loops: CDR1 SGHDT, CDR2 YYEEEE. This CDR3 reads CASSRTAKGNEQYF. Written as DNA, the CDR3 is TGTGCCAGCAGCCGGACGGCAAAGGGCAACGAGCAGTACTTC.

Remarks on this clone: Other nucleotide sequences from this sample produce the same CDR3. V is TRBV18 and J is TRBJ1-2, with 8 positions matching TRBD1. The V gene end was trimmed by 6 bases and the J gene end by 5 bases; junction bases not matched to a gene: 5. The CDR3 length is 13 residues. CDR1 is KGHSH, CDR2 LQKENI, per germline. CDR3 amino acids: CASSQTGGYGYTF. CDR3 DNA: TGTGCCAGCTCTCAAACAGGGGGTTATGGCTACACCTTC.

There are a few counts of this clone. The chain employs TRBV18 and TRBJ1-1; TRBD1 is a possible D gene (6 bases). This CDR3 has 14 residues. The germline V gene has CDR1 KGHSH and CDR2 LQKENI. V was clipped by 6 bases and J by 1 base, with 12 bases between them. The CDR3 spells CASSQQGENTEAFF. The DNA for the CDR3 is TGTGCCAGCTCGCAACAGGGCGAGAACACTGAAGCTTTCTTT.

The chain is built from TRBV6-1 and TRBJ2-5; no clear D. V was trimmed by 5 bases and J by 5 bases, leaving 18 bases between them. The CDR3 totals 15 residues. Germline V CDR1 and CDR2: MNHNS, SASEGT. For the CDR3, the DNA is TGTGCCAGCAGTTCCACTCAGTTGGTTGGGGAGACCCAGTACTTC. It translates to CASSSTQLVGETQYF.

The chain combines TRBV28 with TRBJ1-4; TRBD1 matches at 7 bases. Losses at the gene ends were 4 bases for V and 3 bases for J; bases not matched to a gene: 8. This CDR3 comprises 16 residues. CDR1 and CDR2 from the germline V gene are MDHEN and SYDVKM. Here the CDR3 DNA reads TGTGCCAGCAGTTGGGTACAGGGGAGGTCTAATGAAAAACTGTTTTTT. Protein product: CASSWVQGRSNEKLFF.

This clone was recorded once. The chain has TRBV5-8 and TRBJ2-7; 8 positions agree with TRBD1. This CDR3 region has 15 residues. Per the germline V gene, CDR1 is SGHTS and CDR2 is YDEGEE. Germline trimming cut 0 bases from V and 0 bases from J; bases unmatched to any gene: 2. CDR3 loop: CASSLVDRGSYEQYF. The CDR3 bases are TGTGCCAGCAGCTTGGTCGACAGGGGCTCCTACGAGCAGTACTTC.

This clone showed up just a few times. This chain joins TRBV18 and TRBJ1-1; TRBD1 matches at 10 bases. From germline, CDR1 is KGHSH and CDR2 LQKENI. CDR3 length: 14 amino acids. J was trimmed by 3 bases and V by 5 bases; bases with no gene match: 3. CDR3 nucleotide sequence: TGTGCCAGCTCAGACAGGGGGCGCGACACTGAAGCTTTCTTT. It specifies CASSDRGRDTEAFF.

This sequence joins TRBV4-1 and TRBJ1-2; D is perhaps TRBD1 (5 bases). The germline V gene encodes CDR1 MGHRA and CDR2 YSYEKL. Trimming shortened V by 1 base and J by 6 bases, and 9 bases separated the two germline ends. This CDR3 has 13 amino acids. DNA for the CDR3: TGCGCCAGCAGCCAAGCCGGCAGGGATGGCTACACCTTC. This codes for CASSQAGRDGYTF.

The CDR3 reads CASSFRDRGYNEQFF. The CDR3 region has the DNA TGTGCCAGCAGCTTCCGGGACAGGGGCTACAATGAGCAGTTCTTC. The chain couples TRBV5-6 to TRBJ2-1; 10 positions agree with TRBD1. Looked up from germline, CDR1 is SGHDT and CDR2 is YYEEEE. The CDR3 is 15 amino acids. The J segment lost 3 bases and the V segment lost 2 bases, leaving 2 bases of the junction unmatched.

V gene TRBV9 combines with J gene TRBJ2-1; 10 bases agree with TRBD2. J gave up 12 bases and V 2 bases, and 2 bases lay outside the gene matches. The germline V gene encodes CDR1 SGDLS and CDR2 YYNGEE. The CDR3 extends over 12 amino acids. The CDR3 DNA follows: TGTGCCAGCAGCGTGTTAGCGGGGGGGCAGTTCTTC. Protein sequence: CASSVLAGGQFF.